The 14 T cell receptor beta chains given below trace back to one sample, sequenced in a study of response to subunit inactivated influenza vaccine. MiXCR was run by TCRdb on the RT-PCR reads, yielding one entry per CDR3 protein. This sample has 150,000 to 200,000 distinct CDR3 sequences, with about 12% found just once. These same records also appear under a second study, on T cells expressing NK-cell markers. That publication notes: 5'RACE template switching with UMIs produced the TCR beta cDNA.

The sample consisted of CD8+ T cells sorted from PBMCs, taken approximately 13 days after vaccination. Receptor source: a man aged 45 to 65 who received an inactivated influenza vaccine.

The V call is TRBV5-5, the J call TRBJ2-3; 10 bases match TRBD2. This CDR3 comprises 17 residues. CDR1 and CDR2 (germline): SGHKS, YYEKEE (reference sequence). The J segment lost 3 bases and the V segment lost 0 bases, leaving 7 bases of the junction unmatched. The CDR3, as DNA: TGTGCCAGCAGCTTGGACCTAGCGGGGGTACGGACAGATACGCAGTATTTT. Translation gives CASSLDLAGVRTDTQYF.

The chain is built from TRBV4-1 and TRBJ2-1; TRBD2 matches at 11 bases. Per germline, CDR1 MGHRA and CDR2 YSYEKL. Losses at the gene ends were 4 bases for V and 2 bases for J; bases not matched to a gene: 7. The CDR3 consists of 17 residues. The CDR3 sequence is CASSLETGLAAYNEQFF. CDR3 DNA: TGCGCCAGCAGCCTCGAAACGGGACTAGCGGCCTACAATGAGCAGTTCTTC.

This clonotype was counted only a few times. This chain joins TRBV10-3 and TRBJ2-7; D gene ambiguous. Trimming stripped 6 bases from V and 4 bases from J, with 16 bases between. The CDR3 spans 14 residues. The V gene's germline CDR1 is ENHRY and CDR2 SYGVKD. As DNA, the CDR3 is TGTGCCATCAGGAGTCCCCAGGAAAGATACGAGCAGTACTTC. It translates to CAIRSPQERYEQYF.

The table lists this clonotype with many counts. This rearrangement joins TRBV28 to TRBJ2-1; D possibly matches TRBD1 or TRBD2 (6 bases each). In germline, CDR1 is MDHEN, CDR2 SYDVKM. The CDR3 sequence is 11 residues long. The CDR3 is CAHEGGNEQFF. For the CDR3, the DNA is TGTGCTCATGAGGGGGGCAATGAGCAGTTCTTC.

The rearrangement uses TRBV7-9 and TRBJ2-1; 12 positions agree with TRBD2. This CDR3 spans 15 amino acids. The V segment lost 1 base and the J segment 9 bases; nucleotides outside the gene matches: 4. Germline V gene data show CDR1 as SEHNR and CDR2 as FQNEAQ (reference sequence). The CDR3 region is CASSLGLAGATEQFF. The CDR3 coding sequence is TGTGCCAGCAGCTTAGGACTAGCGGGAGCAACTGAGCAGTTCTTC.

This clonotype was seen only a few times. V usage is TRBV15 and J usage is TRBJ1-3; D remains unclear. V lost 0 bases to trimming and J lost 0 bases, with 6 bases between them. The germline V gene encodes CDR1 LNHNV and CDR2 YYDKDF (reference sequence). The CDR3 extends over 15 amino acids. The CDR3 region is CATSRDLSSGNTIYF. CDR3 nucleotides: TGTGCCACCAGCAGAGATCTGAGCTCTGGAAACACCATATATTTT.

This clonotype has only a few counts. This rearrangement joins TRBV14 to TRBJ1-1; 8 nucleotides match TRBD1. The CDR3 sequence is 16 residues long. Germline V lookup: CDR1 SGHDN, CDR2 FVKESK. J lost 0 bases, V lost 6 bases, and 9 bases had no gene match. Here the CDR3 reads CASSSQGASLNTEAFF. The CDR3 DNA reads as TGTGCCAGCAGTTCTCAGGGGGCCAGCTTGAACACTGAAGCTTTCTTT. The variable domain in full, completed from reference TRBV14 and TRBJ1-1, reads EAGVTQFPSHSVIEKGQTVTLRCDPISGHDNLYWYRRVMGKEIKFLLHFVKESKQDESGMPNNRFLAERTGGTYSTLKVQPAELEDSGVYFCASSSQGASLNTEAFFGQGTRLTVV.

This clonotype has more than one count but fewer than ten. CDR3 region: CASSFRRGRDEQFF. CDR3 nucleotides: TGTGCCAGCAGCTTTCGGAGGGGGCGGGATGAGCAGTTCTTC. The chain links TRBV7-8 to TRBJ2-1; D might be TRBD1 (7 bases). Trimming took 3 bases from V and 8 from J, leaving 14 bases between them. The CDR3 runs to 14 residues. Per the germline V gene, CDR1 is SGHVS and CDR2 is FQNEAQ.

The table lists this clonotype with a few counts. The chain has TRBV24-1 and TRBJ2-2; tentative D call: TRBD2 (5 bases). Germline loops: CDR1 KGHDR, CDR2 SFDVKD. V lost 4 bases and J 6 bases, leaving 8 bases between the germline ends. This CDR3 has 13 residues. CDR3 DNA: TGTGCCACCAGTGAAACCGGGGCCGGGGAGCTGTTTTTT. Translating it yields CATSETGAGELFF.

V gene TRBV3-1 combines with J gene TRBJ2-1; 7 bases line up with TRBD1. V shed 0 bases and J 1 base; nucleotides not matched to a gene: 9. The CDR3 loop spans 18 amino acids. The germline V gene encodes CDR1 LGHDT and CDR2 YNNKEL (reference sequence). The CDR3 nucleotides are TGTGCCAGCAGCCAAGAGGACAGGTGGGGTAAATCCTACAATGAGCAGTTCTTC. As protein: CASSQEDRWGKSYNEQFF.

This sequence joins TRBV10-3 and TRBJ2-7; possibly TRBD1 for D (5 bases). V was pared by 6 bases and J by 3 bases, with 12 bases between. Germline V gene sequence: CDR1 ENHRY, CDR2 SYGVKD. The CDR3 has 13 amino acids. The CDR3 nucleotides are TGTGCCATCAGGAACCCAACAGGCTACGAGCAGTACTTC. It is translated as CAIRNPTGYEQYF.

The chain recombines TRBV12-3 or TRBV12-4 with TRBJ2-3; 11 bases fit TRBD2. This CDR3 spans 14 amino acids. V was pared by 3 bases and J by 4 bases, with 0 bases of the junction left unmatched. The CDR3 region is CASSFSGGADTQYF. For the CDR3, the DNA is TGTGCCAGCAGTTTTAGCGGGGGGGCAGATACGCAGTATTTT.

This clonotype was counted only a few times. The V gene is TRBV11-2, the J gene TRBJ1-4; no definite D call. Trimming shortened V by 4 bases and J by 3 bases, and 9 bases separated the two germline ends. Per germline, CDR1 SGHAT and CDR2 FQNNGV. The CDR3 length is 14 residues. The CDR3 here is CASSSTYSNEKLFF. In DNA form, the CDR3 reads TGTGCCAGCAGCTCTACTTATTCTAATGAAAAACTGTTTTTT.

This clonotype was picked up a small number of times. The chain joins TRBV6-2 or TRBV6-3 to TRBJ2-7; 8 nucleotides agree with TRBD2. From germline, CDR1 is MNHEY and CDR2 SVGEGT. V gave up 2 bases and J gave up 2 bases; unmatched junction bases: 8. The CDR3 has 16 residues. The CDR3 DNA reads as TGTGCCAGCAGTTACACACTTACTAGCGGACCCTACGAGCAGTACTTC. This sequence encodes CASSYTLTSGPYEQYF.